Detailed here is one TCR beta chain. Its specificity is not known. These data originate in a study of response to subunit inactivated influenza vaccine. Study results and caveats: Authors suggested few new T cells are recruited by each seasonal influenza vaccination.

TCRdb re-called the RT-PCR reads through MiXCR, storing one row per CDR3 protein. The data show hundreds of thousands of distinct CDR3 sequences, with roughly 20% seen just once and 11% held by the top ten. V was pared by 5 bases and J by 3 bases, with 8 bases between. The CDR3 has 13 amino acids. Germline CDR1 and CDR2: LNHDA and SQIVND (reference sequence). This TCR was recovered from a man aged 45-60 years who received an inactivated influenza vaccine. The sequencing used PBMCs from blood, collected more than 4 days after vaccination. This rearrangement joins TRBV19 to TRBJ1-5; D remains ambiguous. The CDR3 spells CASSWQSNQPQHF. For the CDR3, the DNA is TGTGCCAGTAGTTGGCAATCCAATCAGCCCCAGCATTTT.